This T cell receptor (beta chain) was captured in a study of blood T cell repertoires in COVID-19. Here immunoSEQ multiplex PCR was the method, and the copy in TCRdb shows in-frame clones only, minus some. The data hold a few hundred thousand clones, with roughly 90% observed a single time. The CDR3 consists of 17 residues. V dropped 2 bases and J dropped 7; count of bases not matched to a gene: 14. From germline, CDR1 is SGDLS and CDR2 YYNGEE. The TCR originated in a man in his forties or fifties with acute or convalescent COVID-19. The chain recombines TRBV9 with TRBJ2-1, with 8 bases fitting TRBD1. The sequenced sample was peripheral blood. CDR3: CASSVPSAGGNLNEQFF. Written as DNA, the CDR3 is TGTGCCAGCAGCGTCCCAAGCGCAGGGGGCAATTTGAATGAGCAGTTCTTC.